This passage covers 16 T cell receptor beta chains from one sample sequenced in a study of CD8+ T cells in alopecia areata. Extracted RNA was reverse transcribed into cDNA, the sequencing template. Method: immunoSEQ multiplex PCR; TCRdb's copy keeps in-frame clones and lacks some. This sample has about 140,000 clones; roughly four fifths occur once, and the top ten carry 20% to 30%. The sample's treatment: oral pan-JAK inhibitor, 5-10 mg twice daily. The input for sequencing was CD8+ T cells sorted from blood, taken at week 4, from a patient treated with tofacitinib. These receptors all come from a human donor with alopecia areata.

Regarding this clone: This sample includes further DNA sequences coding for the same CDR3. The chain couples TRBV27 to TRBJ2-7; D possibly uses TRBD1 or TRBD2 (5 bases each). The CDR3 runs 14 residues. Germline lookup yields CDR1 MNHEY and CDR2 SMNVEV (reference sequence). The germline V and J ends were trimmed by 4 bases and 0 bases, with 10 bases remaining between them. The CDR3 here is CASSSPGPSYEQYF. In nucleotides, the CDR3 is TGTGCCAGCAGTTCCCCGGGACCCTCCTACGAGCAGTACTTC.

The chain employs TRBV19 and TRBJ2-1, with 9 bases lining up with TRBD1. Germline V lookup: CDR1 LNHDA, CDR2 SQIVND (reference sequence). The V and J ends lost 2 bases and 8 bases, in that order; junction bases with no gene match: 7. The CDR3 is made up of 15 amino acids. CDR3 sequence (DNA): TGTGCCAGTAGTATAAGGGACAGGGAGGGAGATGAGCAGTTCTTC. The encoded protein is CASSIRDREGDEQFF. Full variable domain (missing parts from reference TRBV19 and TRBJ2-1): DGGITQSPKYLFRKEGQNVTLSCEQNLNHDAMYWYRQDPGQGLRLIYYSQIVNDFQKGDIAEGYSVSREKKESFPLTVTSAQKNPTAFYLCASSIRDREGDEQFFGPGTRLTVL.

The chain employs TRBV6-1 and TRBJ1-2; the D is unclear. V shed 1 base and J shed 3 bases, with 12 bases lying between them. The CDR3 sequence is 15 residues long. Germline CDR1 and CDR2: MNHNS and SASEGT. The CDR3 coding sequence is TGTGCCAGCAGTGAAGGAACAGTACCCCACTATGGCTACACCTTC. The encoded protein is CASSEGTVPHYGYTF.

The V gene is TRBV29-1, the J gene TRBJ2-1; perhaps D is TRBD1 or TRBD2 (5 bases each). CDR1 SQVTM and CDR2 ANQGSEA come from the germline V gene. The CDR3 covers 13 residues. V shed 5 bases and J shed 2 bases, with 10 bases lying between them. This CDR3 is CSVPVGAYNEQFF. The CDR3 DNA follows: TGCAGCGTTCCCGTGGGGGCCTACAATGAGCAGTTCTTC.

This chain uses TRBV13 with TRBJ2-2, with unresolved D. V lost 4 bases to trimming and J lost 5 bases, with 5 bases between them. The CDR3 is 12 residues long. The germline CDR1 and CDR2 sequences are PRHDT and FYEKMQ (reference sequence). CDR3 DNA sequence: TGTGCCAGCAGCTCAACTACCGGGGAGCTGTTTTTT. This gives the protein CASSSTTGELFF.

This chain connects TRBV7-2 to TRBJ2-7, with TRBD2 as a possible D gene (6 bases). V lost 4 bases and J 4 bases, leaving 20 bases between the germline ends. The CDR3 has 16 amino acids. Germline values: CDR1 SGHTA, CDR2 FQGNSA. The chain's CDR3 is CASSSGTESGRYEQYF. For the CDR3, the DNA is TGTGCCAGCAGCTCGGGGACTGAATCTGGTCGATACGAGCAGTACTTC.

This clone has a handful of counts. V and J are TRBV19 and TRBJ2-5; no reliable D call. V was pared by 3 bases and J by 1 base, with 9 bases between. CDR3 length: 14 amino acids. Per germline, CDR1 LNHDA and CDR2 SQIVND (reference sequence). The CDR3 sequence: CASSIPEFQETQYF. CDR3 DNA sequence: TGTGCCAGTAGTATCCCCGAGTTCCAAGAGACCCAGTACTTC. The full variable domain, its missing parts supplied by reference TRBV19 and TRBJ2-5, is DGGITQSPKYLFRKEGQNVTLSCEQNLNHDAMYWYRQDPGQGLRLIYYSQIVNDFQKGDIAEGYSVSREKKESFPLTVTSAQKNPTAFYLCASSIPEFQETQYFGPGTRLLVL.

The CDR3 here is CASSRGQGDTEAFF. CDR3 DNA sequence: TGTGCCAGCAGCCGGGGACAGGGCGACACTGAAGCTTTCTTT. The chain couples TRBV5-4 to TRBJ1-1; 9 bases agree with TRBD1. V shed 4 bases and J 3 bases; nucleotides not matched to a gene: 4. The CDR3 runs 14 residues. Germline V gene sequence: CDR1 SGHNT, CDR2 YYREEE (reference sequence).

The V gene is TRBV4-1, the J gene TRBJ2-7; 8 bases fit TRBD1. This CDR3 region has 15 residues. The junction had 9 bases not matched to a gene; V was cut back by 2 bases and J by 6 bases. Looked up from germline, CDR1 is MGHRA and CDR2 is YSYEKL. The CDR3 bases are TGCGCCAGCAGCCAAACCTTGACAGGGGCGGCCGAGCAGTACTTC. This sequence encodes CASSQTLTGAAEQYF.

The chain recombines TRBV9 with TRBJ2-2; TRBD1 aligns across 11 bases. Germline V CDR1 and CDR2: SGDLS, YYNGEE. CDR3 length equals 16 residues. The J segment lost 4 bases and the V segment lost 0 bases, leaving 2 bases of the junction unmatched. Here the CDR3 reads CASSVGDRGITGELFF. For the CDR3, the DNA is TGTGCCAGCAGCGTAGGGGACAGGGGGATCACCGGGGAGCTGTTTTTT.

J is TRBJ2-1 and V is TRBV7-6, with 14 bases identical to TRBD2. The V and J ends lost 1 base and 4 bases, in that order; junction bases with no gene match: 3. This CDR3 has 17 residues. Per germline, CDR1 SGHVS and CDR2 FNYEAQ. This chain's CDR3 is CASSLGLAGGSYNEQFF. As DNA, the CDR3 is TGTGCCAGCAGCTTAGGACTAGCGGGGGGGTCTTACAATGAGCAGTTCTTC.

V is TRBV7-2 and J is TRBJ2-3, with 9 bases matching TRBD1. With 2 bases clipped from V and 4 bases from J, the junction kept 4 bases outside the gene matches. The CDR3 contains 15 residues. Germline CDR1 is SGHTA and CDR2 is FQGNSA. CDR3 residues: CASSLWDRASDTQYF. The CDR3 bases are TGTGCCAGCAGCTTATGGGACAGGGCGTCAGATACGCAGTATTTT. Filled out from reference TRBV7-2 and TRBJ2-3, the complete variable domain reads GAGVSQSPSNKVTEKGKDVELRCDPISGHTALYWYRQSLGQGLEFLIYFQGNSAPDKSGLPSDRFSAERTGGSVSTLTIQRTQQEDSAVYLCASSLWDRASDTQYFGPGTRLTVL.

The chain links TRBV5-1 to TRBJ2-1; 9 bases are shared with TRBD1. J was trimmed by 10 bases and V by 0 bases; bases with no gene match: 5. Germline V gene sequence: CDR1 SGHRS, CDR2 YFSETQ. The CDR3 totals 14 residues. CDR3 bases: TGCGCCAGCAGCTTGGCTTGGACAGGGGAAGAGCAGTTCTTC. Its translation: CASSLAWTGEEQFF.

The chain links TRBV28 to TRBJ2-3; D not resolved. The CDR3 loop spans 11 amino acids. Trimming shortened V by 3 bases and J by 4 bases, and 2 bases separated the two germline ends. The germline CDR1 and CDR2 sequences are MDHEN and SYDVKM. CDR3 coding DNA: TGTGCCAGCAGTTTTGCAGATACGCAGTATTTT. Translation: CASSFADTQYF.

The genes are TRBV4-3 and TRBJ2-7; D gene uncertain. In germline, CDR1 is LGHNA, CDR2 YSLEER. V shed 0 bases and J shed 3 bases, with 12 bases lying between them. The CDR3 consists of 15 residues. The CDR3, as DNA: TGCGCCAGCAGCCAAGATAGGAATAGGCTCTACGAGCAGTACTTC. It is translated as CASSQDRNRLYEQYF.

The chain joins TRBV6-5 to TRBJ2-5, with TRBD1 as a possible D gene (6 bases). V lost 7 bases and J 1 base, leaving 13 bases between the germline ends. The CDR3 runs to 14 residues. Looked up from germline, CDR1 is MNHEY and CDR2 is SVGAGI. The CDR3 protein is CASTWDTSQETQYF. The CDR3 region has the DNA TGTGCCAGCACCTGGGACACGAGCCAAGAGACCCAGTACTTC.